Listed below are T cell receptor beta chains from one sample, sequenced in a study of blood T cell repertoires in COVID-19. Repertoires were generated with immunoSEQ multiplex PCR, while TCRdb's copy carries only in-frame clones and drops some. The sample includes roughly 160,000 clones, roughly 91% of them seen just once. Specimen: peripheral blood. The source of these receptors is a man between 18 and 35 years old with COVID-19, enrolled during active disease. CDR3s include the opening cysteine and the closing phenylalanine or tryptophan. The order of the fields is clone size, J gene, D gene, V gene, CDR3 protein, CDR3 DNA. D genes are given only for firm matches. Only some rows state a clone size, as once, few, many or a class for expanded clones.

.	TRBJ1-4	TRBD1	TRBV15	CATSRLTGVTNEKLFF	TGTGCCACCAGCAGACTAACAGGGGTTACTAATGAAAAACTGTTTTTT
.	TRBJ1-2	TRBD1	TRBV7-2	CASSLGGTGGTNYGYTF	TGTGCCAGCAGCTTAGGGGGGACAGGGGGTACTAACTATGGCTACACCTTC
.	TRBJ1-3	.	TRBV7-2	CASSLAQGPSSGNTIYF	TGTGCCAGCAGCTTAGCGCAGGGCCCAAGCTCTGGAAACACCATATATTTT
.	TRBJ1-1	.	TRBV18	CASSPTRDTEAFF	TGTGCCAGCTCACCAACCAGGGACACTGAAGCTTTCTTT
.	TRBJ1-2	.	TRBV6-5	CASSYSWSATWVYTF	TGTGCCAGCAGTTACTCGTGGAGCGCGACCTGGGTCTACACCTTC
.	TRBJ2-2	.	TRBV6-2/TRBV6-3	CASSYTPGELFF	TGTGCCAGCAGTTATACTCCCGGGGAGCTGTTTTTT
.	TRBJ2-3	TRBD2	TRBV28	CASSERTSGRMADTQYF	TGTGCCAGCAGTGAGAGGACTAGCGGGAGGATGGCAGATACGCAGTATTTT
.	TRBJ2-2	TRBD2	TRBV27	CASSLSALATGELFF	TGTGCCAGCAGTTTATCGGCACTAGCGACCGGGGAGCTGTTTTTT
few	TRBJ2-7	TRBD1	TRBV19	CASSTGTGGIYEQYF	TGTGCCAGTAGTACCGGGACAGGGGGGATCTACGAGCAGTACTTC
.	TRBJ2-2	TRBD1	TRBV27	CASSEGATNTGELFF	TGTGCCAGCAGTGAGGGGGCAACGAACACCGGGGAGCTGTTTTTT
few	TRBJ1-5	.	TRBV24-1	CATSDIKTGPSNQPQHF	TGTGCCACCAGTGACATAAAGACAGGCCCTAGCAATCAGCCCCAGCATTTT
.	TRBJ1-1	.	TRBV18	CASSPPRGGATEAFF	TGTGCCAGCTCACCACCTCGCGGGGGGGCCACTGAAGCTTTCTTT
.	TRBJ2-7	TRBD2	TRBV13	CASSLRTSGPSYEQYF	TGTGCCAGCAGCCTACGGACTAGCGGGCCCTCCTACGAGCAGTACTTC
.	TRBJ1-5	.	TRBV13	CASSLGSGVNQPQHF	TGTGCCAGCAGCTTAGGCTCAGGGGTTAATCAGCCCCAGCATTTT
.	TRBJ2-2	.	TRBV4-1	CASSQVSFGNTGELFF	TGCGCCAGCAGCCAAGTTTCGTTCGGGAACACCGGGGAGCTGTTTTTT
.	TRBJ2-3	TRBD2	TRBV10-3	CAASGRAALDTQYF	TGTGCCGCTAGCGGGAGGGCCGCCTTAGATACGCAGTATTTT
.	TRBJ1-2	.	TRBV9	CASSVAGGVGAYGYTF	TGTGCCAGCAGCGTAGCTGGGGGCGTGGGAGCTTATGGCTACACCTTC
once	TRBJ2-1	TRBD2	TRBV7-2	CASSWTSVYNEQFF	TGTGCCAGCAGCTGGACTAGCGTCTACAATGAGCAGTTCTTC
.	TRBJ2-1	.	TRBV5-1	CASSLIAVYNEQFF	TGCGCCAGCAGCTTAATAGCGGTCTACAATGAGCAGTTCTTC
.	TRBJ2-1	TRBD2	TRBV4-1	CASMGLVNEQFF	TGCGCCAGCATGGGACTAGTAAATGAGCAGTTCTTC
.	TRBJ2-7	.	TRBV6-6	CASSYSRSVDEQYF	TGTGCCAGCAGTTACTCCAGGTCTGTGGACGAGCAGTACTTC
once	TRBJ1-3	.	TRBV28	CASSLAGSGNTIYF	TGTGCCAGCAGTTTAGCGGGCTCTGGAAACACCATATATTTT
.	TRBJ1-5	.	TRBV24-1	CATSESGMGNQPQHF	TGTGCCACCAGTGAATCAGGGATGGGCAATCAGCCCCAGCATTTT
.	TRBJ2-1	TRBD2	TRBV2	CASSGLAKGYEQFF	TGTGCCAGCAGTGGACTAGCGAAGGGGTATGAGCAGTTCTTC
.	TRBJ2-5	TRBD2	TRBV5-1	CASSLAGGRAGGKTQYF	TGCGCCAGCAGCTTGGCGGGCGGGAGGGCCGGAGGAAAGACCCAGTACTTC
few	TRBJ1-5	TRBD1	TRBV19	CASSNRGYQPQHF	TGTGCCAGTAGTAACAGGGGTTATCAGCCCCAGCATTTT
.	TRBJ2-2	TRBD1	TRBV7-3	CASSPRTGNTGELFF	TGTGCCAGCAGCCCCCGGACAGGGAACACCGGGGAGCTGTTTTTT
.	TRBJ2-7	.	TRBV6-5	CASSLAGEQYF	TGTGCCAGCAGCCTGGCGGGCGAGCAGTACTTC
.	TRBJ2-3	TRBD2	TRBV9	CASSPRVAGATIDTQYF	TGTGCCAGCAGCCCAAGGGTTGCGGGAGCGACCATAGATACGCAGTATTTT
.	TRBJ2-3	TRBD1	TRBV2	CASSGTGGGTDTQYF	TGTGCCAGCAGTGGGACAGGGGGCGGGACAGATACGCAGTATTTT
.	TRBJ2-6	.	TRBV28	CASSPTNAGANVLTF	TGTGCCAGCAGTCCCACTAACGCTGGGGCCAACGTCCTGACTTTC
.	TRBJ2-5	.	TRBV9	CASSVAETQYF	TGTGCCAGCAGCGTAGCGGAGACCCAGTACTTC
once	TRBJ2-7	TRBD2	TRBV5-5	CASTLVGGDYEQYF	TGTGCCAGCACCCTAGTGGGGGGGGACTACGAGCAGTACTTC
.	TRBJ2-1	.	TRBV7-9	CASSIRDLSSYNEQFF	TGTGCCAGCAGCATTAGGGACTTGAGCTCCTACAATGAGCAGTTCTTC
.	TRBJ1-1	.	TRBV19	CASSTTGLWTEAFF	TGTGCCAGTAGTACCACAGGGTTGTGGACTGAAGCTTTCTTT
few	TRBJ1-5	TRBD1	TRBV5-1	CASSPWTGEDQPQHF	TGCGCCAGCAGCCCGTGGACAGGGGAGGATCAGCCCCAGCATTTT
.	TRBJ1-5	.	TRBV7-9	CASSLSGYNQPQHF	TGTGCCAGCAGCTTGTCAGGGTACAATCAGCCCCAGCATTTT
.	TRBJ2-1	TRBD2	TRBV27	CASSRGGSYNEQFF	TGTGCCAGCTCTCGGGGGGGATCCTACAATGAGCAGTTCTTC
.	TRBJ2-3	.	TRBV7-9	CASSTNGLGLTDTQYF	TGTGCCAGCAGCACGAATGGACTTGGGTTAACAGATACGCAGTATTTT
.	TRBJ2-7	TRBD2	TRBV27	CASSFHSGRGIEQYF	TGTGCCAGCAGTTTCCATAGCGGGAGGGGGATTGAGCAGTACTTC
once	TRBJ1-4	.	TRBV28	CASSLSGTSEKLLF	TGTGCCAGCAGTTTAAGTGGGACATCGGAAAAACTGCTTTTT
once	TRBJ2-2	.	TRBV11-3	CASSFVSTGELFF	TGTGCCAGCAGCTTCGTCAGCACCGGGGAGCTGTTTTTT
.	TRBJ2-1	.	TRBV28	CASSSGERSYNEQFF	TGTGCCAGCAGTTCAGGGGAACGATCCTACAATGAGCAGTTCTTC
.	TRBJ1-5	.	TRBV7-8	CASSLEERPSGNQPQHF	TGTGCCAGCAGCTTAGAGGAAAGGCCTTCCGGGAATCAGCCCCAGCATTTT
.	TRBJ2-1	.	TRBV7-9	CASGPYSGSSYNEQFF	TGTGCCAGCGGCCCCTATTCAGGGTCCTCCTACAATGAGCAGTTCTTC
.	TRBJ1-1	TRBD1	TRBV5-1	CASSFTGTGGWGTEAFF	TGCGCCAGCAGCTTCACCGGGACAGGGGGCTGGGGAACTGAAGCTTTCTTT
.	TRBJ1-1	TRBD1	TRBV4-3	CASSQGDRVVSREAFF	TGCGCCAGCAGCCAAGGAGACAGGGTGGTGTCGAGAGAAGCTTTCTTT
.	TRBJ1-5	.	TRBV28	CASSDGGGTGQPQHF	TGTGCCAGCAGTGATGGGGGGGGAACAGGGCAGCCCCAGCATTTT
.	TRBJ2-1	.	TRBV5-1	CASGAAFSYNEQFF	TGCGCCAGCGGGGCGGCGTTCTCCTACAATGAGCAGTTCTTC
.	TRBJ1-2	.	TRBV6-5	CASSYSEELNYGYTF	TGTGCCAGCAGTTACTCGGAGGAACTGAACTATGGCTACACCTTC
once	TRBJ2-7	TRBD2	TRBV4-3	CASSQGSSGRSEQYF	TGCGCCAGCAGCCAAGGGTCTAGCGGGAGAAGCGAGCAGTACTTC